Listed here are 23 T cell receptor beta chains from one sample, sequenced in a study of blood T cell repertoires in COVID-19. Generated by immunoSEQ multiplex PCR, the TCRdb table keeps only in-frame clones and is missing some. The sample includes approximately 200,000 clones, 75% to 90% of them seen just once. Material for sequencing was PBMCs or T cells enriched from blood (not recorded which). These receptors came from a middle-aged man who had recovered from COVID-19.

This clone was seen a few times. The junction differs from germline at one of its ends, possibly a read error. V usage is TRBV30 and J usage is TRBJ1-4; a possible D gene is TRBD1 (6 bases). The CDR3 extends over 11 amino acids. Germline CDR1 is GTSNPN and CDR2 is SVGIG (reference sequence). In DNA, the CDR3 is TGTGCCTCCCAGACCGACAGGCGAAAATCTTTT. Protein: CASQTDRRKSF.

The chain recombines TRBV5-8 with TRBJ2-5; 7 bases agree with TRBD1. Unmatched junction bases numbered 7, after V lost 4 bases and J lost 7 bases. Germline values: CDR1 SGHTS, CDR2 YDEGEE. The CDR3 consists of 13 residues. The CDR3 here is CASSQDRVGTQYF. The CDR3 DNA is TGTGCCAGCAGCCAAGACAGGGTGGGGACCCAGTACTTC.

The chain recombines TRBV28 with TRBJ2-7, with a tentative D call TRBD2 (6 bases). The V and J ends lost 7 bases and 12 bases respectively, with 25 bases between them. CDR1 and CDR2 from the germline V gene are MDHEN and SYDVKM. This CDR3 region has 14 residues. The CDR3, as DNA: TGTGCCAGCACCCCACTAGCCACTTCTTACGAGGTGTACTTC. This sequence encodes CASTPLATSYEVYF.

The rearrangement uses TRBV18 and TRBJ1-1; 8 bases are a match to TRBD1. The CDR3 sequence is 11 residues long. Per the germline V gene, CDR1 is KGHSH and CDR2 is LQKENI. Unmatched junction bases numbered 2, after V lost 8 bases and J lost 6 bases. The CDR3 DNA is TGTGCCAGCGGACAGGGTCCTGAAGCTTTCTTT. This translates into CASGQGPEAFF.

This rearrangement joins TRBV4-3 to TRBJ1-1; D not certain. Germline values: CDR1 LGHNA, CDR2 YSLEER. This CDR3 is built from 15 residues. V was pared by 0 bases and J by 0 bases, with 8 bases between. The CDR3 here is CASSQESSMNTEAFF. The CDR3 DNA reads TGCGCCAGCAGCCAAGAATCATCTATGAACACTGAAGCTTTCTTT.

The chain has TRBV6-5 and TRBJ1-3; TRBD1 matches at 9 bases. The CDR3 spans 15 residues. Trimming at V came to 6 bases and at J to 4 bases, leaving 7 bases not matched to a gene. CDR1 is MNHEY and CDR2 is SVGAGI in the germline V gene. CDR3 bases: TGTGCCAGCAGCGTAACAGGGGGCTTCGGAAACACCATATATTTT. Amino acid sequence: CASSVTGGFGNTIYF.

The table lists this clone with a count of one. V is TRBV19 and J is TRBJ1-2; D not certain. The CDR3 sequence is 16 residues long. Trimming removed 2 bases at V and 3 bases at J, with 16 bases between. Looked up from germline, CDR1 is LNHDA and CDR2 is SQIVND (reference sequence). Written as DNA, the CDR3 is TGTGCCAGTAGTATAAATTTAAACAGATATTACTATGGCTACACCTTC. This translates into CASSINLNRYYYGYTF.

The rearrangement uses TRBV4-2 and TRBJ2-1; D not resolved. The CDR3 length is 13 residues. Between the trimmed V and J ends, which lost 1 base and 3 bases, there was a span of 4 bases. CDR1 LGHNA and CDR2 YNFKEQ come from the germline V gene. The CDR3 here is CASSQGSYNEQFF. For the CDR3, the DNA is TGTGCCAGCAGCCAAGGGAGCTACAATGAGCAGTTCTTC.

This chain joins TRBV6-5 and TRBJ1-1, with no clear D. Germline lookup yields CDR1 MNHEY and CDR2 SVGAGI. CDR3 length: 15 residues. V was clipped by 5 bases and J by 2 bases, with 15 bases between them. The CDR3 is CASSHARGRNTEAFF. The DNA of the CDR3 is TGTGCCAGCAGTCACGCCCGTGGCAGAAACACTGAAGCTTTCTTT.

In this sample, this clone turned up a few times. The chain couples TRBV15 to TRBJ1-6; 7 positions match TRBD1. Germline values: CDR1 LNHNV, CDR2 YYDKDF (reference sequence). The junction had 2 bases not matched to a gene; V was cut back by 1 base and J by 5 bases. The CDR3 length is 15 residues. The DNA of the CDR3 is TGTGCCACCAGCAGAGTAACAGGGGATAATTCACCCCTCCACTTT. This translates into CATSRVTGDNSPLHF.

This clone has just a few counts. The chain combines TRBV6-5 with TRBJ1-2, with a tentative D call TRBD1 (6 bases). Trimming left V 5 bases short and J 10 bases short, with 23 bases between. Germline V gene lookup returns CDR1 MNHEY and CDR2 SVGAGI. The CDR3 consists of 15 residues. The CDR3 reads CASSHQTGSAVPYTF. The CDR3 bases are TGTGCCAGCAGTCACCAGACAGGTTCAGCCGTCCCCTACACCTTC.

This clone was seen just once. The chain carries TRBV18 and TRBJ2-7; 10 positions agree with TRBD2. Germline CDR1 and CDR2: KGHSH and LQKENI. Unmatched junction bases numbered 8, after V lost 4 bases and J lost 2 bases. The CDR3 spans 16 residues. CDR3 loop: CASSLGLADLPYEQYF. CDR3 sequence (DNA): TGTGCCAGCTCACTCGGACTAGCGGACCTACCCTACGAGCAGTACTTC.

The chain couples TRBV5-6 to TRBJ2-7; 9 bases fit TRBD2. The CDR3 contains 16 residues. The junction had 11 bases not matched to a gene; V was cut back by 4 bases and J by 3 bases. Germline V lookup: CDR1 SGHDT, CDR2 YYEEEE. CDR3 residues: CASSVTSGSGLYEQYF. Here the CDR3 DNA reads TGTGCCAGCAGCGTGACTAGCGGAAGTGGGCTCTACGAGCAGTACTTC.

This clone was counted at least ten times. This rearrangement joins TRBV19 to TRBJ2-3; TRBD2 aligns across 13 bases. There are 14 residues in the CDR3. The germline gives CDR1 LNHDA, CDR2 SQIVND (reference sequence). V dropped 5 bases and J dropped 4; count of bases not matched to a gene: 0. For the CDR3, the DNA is TGTGCCAGTAGTGGACTAGCGGGAGCAGATACGCAGTATTTT. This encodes CASSGLAGADTQYF.

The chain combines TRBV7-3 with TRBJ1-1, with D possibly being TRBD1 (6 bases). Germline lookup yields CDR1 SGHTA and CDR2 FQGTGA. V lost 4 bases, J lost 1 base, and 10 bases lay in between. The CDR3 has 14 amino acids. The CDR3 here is CASSSQGQNTEAFF. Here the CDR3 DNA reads TGTGCCAGCAGCTCCCAGGGGCAGAACACTGAAGCTTTCTTT.

The CDR3 protein is CASSTRTSGNNEQFF. The DNA of the CDR3 is TGTGCCAGTAGTACCCGGACTAGCGGCAACAATGAGCAGTTCTTC. The chain carries TRBV19 and TRBJ2-1; TRBD2 aligns across 10 bases. The CDR3 covers 15 residues. Germline V CDR1 and CDR2: LNHDA, SQIVND (reference sequence). J lost 5 bases, V lost 4 bases, and 5 bases had no gene match.

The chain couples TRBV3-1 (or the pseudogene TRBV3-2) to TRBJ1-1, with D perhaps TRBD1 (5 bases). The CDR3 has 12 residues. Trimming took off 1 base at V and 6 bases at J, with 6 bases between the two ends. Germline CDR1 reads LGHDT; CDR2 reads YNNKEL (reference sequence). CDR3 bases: TGTGCCAGCAGCCAAGCAGGGCCTGAAGCTTTCTTT. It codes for CASSQAGPEAFF.

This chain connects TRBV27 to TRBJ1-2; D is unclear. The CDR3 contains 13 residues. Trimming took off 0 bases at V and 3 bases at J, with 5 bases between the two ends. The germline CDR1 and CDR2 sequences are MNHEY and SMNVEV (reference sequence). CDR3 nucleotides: TGTGCCAGCAGTTTATCTCACTACTATGGCTACACCTTC. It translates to CASSLSHYYGYTF.

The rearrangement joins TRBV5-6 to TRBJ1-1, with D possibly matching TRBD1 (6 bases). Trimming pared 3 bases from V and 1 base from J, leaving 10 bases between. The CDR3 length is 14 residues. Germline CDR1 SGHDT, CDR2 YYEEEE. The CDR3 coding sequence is TGTGCCAGCAGCTGGCAGACAGGGAACACTGAAGCTTTCTTT. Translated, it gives CASSWQTGNTEAFF.

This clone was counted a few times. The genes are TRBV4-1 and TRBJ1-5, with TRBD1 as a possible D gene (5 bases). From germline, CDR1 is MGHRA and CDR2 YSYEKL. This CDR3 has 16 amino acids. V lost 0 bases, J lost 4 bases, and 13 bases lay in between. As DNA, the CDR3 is TGCGCCAGCAGCCAAGATCTTGGGGGGAGGAATCAGCCCCAGCATTTT. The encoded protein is CASSQDLGGRNQPQHF.

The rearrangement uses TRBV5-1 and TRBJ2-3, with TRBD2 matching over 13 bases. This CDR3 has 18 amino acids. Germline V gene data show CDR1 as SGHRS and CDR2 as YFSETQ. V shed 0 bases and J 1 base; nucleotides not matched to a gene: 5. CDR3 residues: CASSLAGTSGTGTDTQYF. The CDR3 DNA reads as TGCGCCAGCAGCTTGGCCGGGACTAGCGGGACGGGCACAGATACGCAGTATTTT.

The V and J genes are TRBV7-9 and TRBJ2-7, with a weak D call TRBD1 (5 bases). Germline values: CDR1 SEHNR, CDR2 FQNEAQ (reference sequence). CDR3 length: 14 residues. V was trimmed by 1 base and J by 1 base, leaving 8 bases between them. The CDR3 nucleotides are TGTGCCAGCAGCTTAGGTGCAGGGTCCTACGAGCAGTACTTC. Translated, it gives CASSLGAGSYEQYF.

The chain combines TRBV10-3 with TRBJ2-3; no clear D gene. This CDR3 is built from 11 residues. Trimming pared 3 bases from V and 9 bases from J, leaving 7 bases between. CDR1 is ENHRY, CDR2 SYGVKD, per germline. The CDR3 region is CAISDRRTQYF. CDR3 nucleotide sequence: TGTGCCATCAGTGATAGGAGAACGCAGTATTTT.